A single sample is the source of the 14 T cell receptor beta chains below, sequenced in a study of T cells after yellow fever vaccination. TCRdb itself ran the 5' RACE reads through MiXCR, one entry per CDR3 protein. The data contain 500,000 to 650,000 distinct CDR3 sequences, 9% to 15% of them singletons. This material consisted of PBMCs, taken on the day of the yellow fever booster vaccination. These TCRs come from a man younger than 45 who received the YFV17D yellow fever vaccine.

In this sample, this clonotype turned up a few times. The rearrangement joins TRBV5-1 to TRBJ1-2, with D perhaps TRBD1 (6 bases). This CDR3 region has 14 residues. Germline V gene sequence: CDR1 SGHRS, CDR2 YFSETQ. Deletions cut 4 bases from V and 0 bases from J, with 10 bases between. CDR3: CASSTEGANYGYTF. The CDR3 DNA is TGCGCCAGCAGCACGGAGGGGGCTAACTATGGCTACACCTTC. The whole variable domain, filled in from reference TRBV5-1 and TRBJ1-2, reads KAGVTQTPRYLIKTRGQQVTLSCSPISGHRSVSWYQQTPGQGLQFLFEYFSETQRNKGNFPGRFSGRQFSNSRSEMNVSTLELGDSALYLCASSTEGANYGYTFGSGTRLTVV.

This clonotype appeared a few times. This chain connects TRBV5-1 to TRBJ2-5; TRBD1 agrees at 8 bases. Unmatched junction bases numbered 3, after V lost 1 base and J lost 4 bases. This CDR3 contains 14 residues. CDR1 and CDR2 (germline): SGHRS, YFSETQ. The CDR3 DNA reads as TGCGCCAGCAGCTTGCCGGACAGGGTAGAGACCCAGTACTTC. This sequence encodes CASSLPDRVETQYF. Full variable domain (remainder filled in from reference TRBV5-1 and TRBJ2-5): KAGVTQTPRYLIKTRGQQVTLSCSPISGHRSVSWYQQTPGQGLQFLFEYFSETQRNKGNFPGRFSGRQFSNSRSEMNVSTLELGDSALYLCASSLPDRVETQYFGPGTRLLVL.

This clonotype turned up a few times. V and J are TRBV27 and TRBJ2-7, with 9 bases identical to TRBD2. The CDR3 runs 16 residues. Germline lookup yields CDR1 MNHEY and CDR2 SMNVEV (reference sequence). V was clipped by 2 bases and J by 3 bases; unmatched bases: 8. The CDR3 spells CASSLTPTSGYYEQYF. CDR3 DNA: TGTGCCAGCAGTTTAACCCCGACTAGCGGATACTACGAGCAGTACTTC.

The V call is TRBV18, the J call TRBJ1-5; the match to TRBD1 covers 7 bases. This CDR3 is built from 14 residues. Trimming cost V 6 bases and J 4 bases; bases outside gene matches: 6. The germline gives CDR1 KGHSH, CDR2 LQKENI. CDR3 sequence reads: CASSPTGMNQPQHF. The DNA for the CDR3 is TGTGCCAGCTCGCCGACAGGGATGAATCAGCCCCAGCATTTT.

This chain links TRBV6-5 with TRBJ1-1; TRBD1 matches at 9 bases. The J segment lost 7 bases and the V segment lost 5 bases, leaving 8 bases of the junction unmatched. The length of the CDR3 is 14 residues. Germline CDR1 is MNHEY and CDR2 is SVGAGI. The CDR3 DNA reads as TGTGCCAGCAGTACCGACAGGGGGGTTGGTGAAGCTTTCTTT. Translation gives CASSTDRGVGEAFF.

This clonotype was recorded a few times. The J gene is TRBJ1-1, the V gene TRBV14, with 7 bases lining up with TRBD1. Trimming took 5 bases from V and 1 from J; bases not matched to a gene: 4. The CDR3 has 14 amino acids. In germline, CDR1 is SGHDN, CDR2 FVKESK. CDR3 in amino acids: CASSAGQTNTEAFF. CDR3 sequence (DNA): TGTGCCAGCAGCGCGGGACAGACGAACACTGAAGCTTTCTTT.

This clonotype was picked up a small number of times. The rearrangement joins TRBV25-1 to TRBJ2-1; D is unclear. V lost 7 bases and J lost 7, with 17 bases in between. This CDR3 is built from 14 residues. Germline assignment: CDR1 MGHDK and CDR2 SYGVNS. The CDR3 region is CASTGWGNRNEQFF. In nucleotides, the CDR3 is TGTGCCAGCACCGGATGGGGAAACCGGAATGAGCAGTTCTTC.

This clonotype was detected ten times or more. The chain has TRBV14 and TRBJ2-7, with D possibly matching TRBD2 (5 bases). The CDR3 has 12 amino acids. V lost 4 bases and J lost 3, with 7 bases in between. Germline V lookup: CDR1 SGHDN, CDR2 FVKESK. Written as DNA, the CDR3 is TGTGCCAGCAGCCCTAGCCACTACGAGCAGTACTTC. This gives the protein CASSPSHYEQYF.

V gene TRBV28 combines with J gene TRBJ2-1; 7 bases align to TRBD1. V lost 3 bases and J lost 9; bases outside the gene matches: 5. Germline-derived CDR1 and CDR2 are MDHEN and SYDVKM. The CDR3 is 13 residues long. CDR3 in amino acids: CASSLYRGGEQFF. The CDR3 DNA reads TGTGCCAGCAGTTTGTACAGGGGTGGTGAGCAGTTCTTC.

This clonotype turned up a few times. This chain links TRBV5-6 with TRBJ2-3; D perhaps matches TRBD2 (5 bases). Germline V CDR1 and CDR2: SGHDT, YYEEEE. This CDR3 spans 17 amino acids. Trimming removed 7 bases at V and 0 bases at J, with 21 bases between. Written as DNA, the CDR3 is TGTGCCAGCCTACATAGCGTCGTGGGCACAAGCACAGATACGCAGTATTTT. Translated: CASLHSVVGTSTDTQYF.

This clonotype was counted only a few times. The chain's CDR3 is CSANPKGQGDQPQHF. The DNA for the CDR3 is TGCAGTGCTAACCCGAAGGGACAGGGAGACCAGCCCCAGCATTTT. The genes are TRBV20-1 and TRBJ1-5, with 9 nucleotides matching TRBD1. There are 15 residues in the CDR3. Germline trimming cut 4 bases from V and 7 bases from J; bases unmatched to any gene: 11. Germline values: CDR1 DFQATT, CDR2 SNEGSKA (reference sequence).

This chain links TRBV20-1 with TRBJ2-7; 8 positions agree with TRBD2. The germline V gene has CDR1 DFQATT and CDR2 SNEGSKA (reference sequence). The CDR3 is made up of 14 amino acids. The V gene end was trimmed by 6 bases and the J gene end by 0 bases; junction bases not matched to a gene: 7. For the CDR3, the DNA is TGCAGTGCGGCGGGGGGCGATAGCTCCTACGAGCAGTACTTC. This translates into CSAAGGDSSYEQYF.

The chain employs TRBV6-1 and TRBJ2-5; 12 nucleotides line up with TRBD2. CDR3 size: 16 residues. V trimming: 5 bases; J trimming: 4 bases; junction bases outside the gene matches: 8. Germline CDR1 and CDR2: MNHNS and SASEGT. The CDR3 region is CASSPNPLAGGETQYF. The CDR3 region has the DNA TGTGCCAGCAGTCCGAACCCACTAGCGGGAGGAGAGACCCAGTACTTC.

The genes are TRBV30 and TRBJ2-7; 8 nucleotides agree with TRBD1. This CDR3 region has 13 residues. CDR1 and CDR2 (germline): GTSNPN, SVGIG (reference sequence). After removal of 6 bases from V and 3 bases from J, the junction contained 7 bases not matched to a gene. CDR3 nucleotides: TGTGCCTGCCTTTTAGACAGGGGCTACGAGCAGTACTTC. Translated, it gives CACLLDRGYEQYF.